This TCR beta chain was sequenced in a study of control samples from healthy donors and cancer patients. Repertoires were generated with immunoSEQ multiplex PCR, while TCRdb's copy carries only in-frame clones and drops some. The sample comprises roughly 450,000 clones, 80% to 95% of which are singletons, and 5.5% to 7.5% rests with the top ten. With 4 bases removed from V and 3 bases from J, the gap between germline ends came to 16 bases. The CDR3 covers 16 residues. The germline V gene has CDR1 SGHVS and CDR2 FQNEAQ. The TCR originated in a man aged 40-55 years with head and neck cancer. The chain combines TRBV7-8 with TRBJ2-1; D is ambiguous. Sequenced input: PBMCs. This CDR3 is CASSSWRGRDYNEQFF. As DNA, the CDR3 is TGTGCCAGCAGCTCATGGCGCGGCAGAGACTACAATGAGCAGTTCTTC.